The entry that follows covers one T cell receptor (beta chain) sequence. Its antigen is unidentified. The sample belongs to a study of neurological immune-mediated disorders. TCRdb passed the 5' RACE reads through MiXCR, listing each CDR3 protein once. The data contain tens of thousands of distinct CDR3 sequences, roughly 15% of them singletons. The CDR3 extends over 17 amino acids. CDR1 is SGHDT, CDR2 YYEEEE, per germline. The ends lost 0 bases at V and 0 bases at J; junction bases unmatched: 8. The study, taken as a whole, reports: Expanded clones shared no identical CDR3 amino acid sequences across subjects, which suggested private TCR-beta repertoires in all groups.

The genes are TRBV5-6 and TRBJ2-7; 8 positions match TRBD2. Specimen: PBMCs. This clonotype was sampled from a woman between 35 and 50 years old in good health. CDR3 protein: CASSLVIAGGFSYEQYF. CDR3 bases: TGTGCCAGCAGCTTGGTTATTGCGGGGGGATTCTCCTACGAGCAGTACTTC. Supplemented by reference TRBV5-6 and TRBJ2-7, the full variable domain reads DAGVTQSPTHLIKTRGQQVTLRCSPKSGHDTVSWYQQALGQGPQFIFQYYEEEERQRGNFPDRFSGHQFPNYSSELNVNALLLGDSALYLCASSLVIAGGFSYEQYFGPGTRLTVT.